The 15 T cell receptor beta chains in this list originate from one sample, sequenced in a study of tumor and adjacent non-tumor tissue in lung cancer. No cell sorting was done before RNA was extracted from the tissue. More than 3 cm separated this lung sample from the edge of the tumor. The library came from three nested PCR rounds adapted from ARM-PCR protocols. One entry per CDR3 protein results from TCRdb running MiXCR on the multiplex PCR reads. The repertoire consists of tens of thousands of distinct CDR3 sequences, with around 70% occurring once and the leading ten covering 28%. The sequencing sample was made of distant non-tumor lung tissue. The receptors here all came from a woman between 50 and 59 years old with non-small cell lung cancer.

The rearrangement uses TRBV6-1 and TRBJ2-1, with TRBD2 matching 7 bases. Per the germline V gene, CDR1 is MNHNS and CDR2 is SASEGT. Trimming removed 6 bases from V and 7 bases from J; junction bases left unmatched: 18. The CDR3 has 17 amino acids. The DNA for the CDR3 is TGTGCCAGCAGCGAACTCGGGGGACTATACTCCTGTAATGAGCAGTTCTTC. This sequence encodes CASSELGGLYSCNEQFF.

On this clonotype: A single base separates this from a much larger clone, so it may be a read error. The chain employs TRBV4-1 and TRBJ1-2; 7 bases agree with TRBD1. The CDR3 contains 14 residues. The ends lost 0 bases at V and 9 bases at J; junction bases unmatched: 7. CDR1 MGHRA and CDR2 YSYEKL come from the germline V gene. The CDR3, as DNA: TGCGCCAGCAGCCAAGATAGGGGGCCGGATAGCTACACCTTC. It codes for CASSQDRGPDSYTF.

In the case of this clonotype: A much larger clone is a single base away; this may be a read error. The rearrangement links TRBV7-9 to TRBJ2-1; TRBD1 or TRBD2 may be the D gene (6 bases each). The CDR3 totals 18 residues. The germline CDR1 and CDR2 sequences are SEHNR and FQNEAQ (reference sequence). The CDR3 here is CASSLAHLGGGSYNEQLF. The CDR3 bases are TGTGCCAGCAGCTTAGCGCATCTGGGGGGCGGCTCCTACAATGAGCAGTTATTC.

This clonotype was counted at least ten times. The V gene is TRBV12-3 or TRBV12-4, the J gene TRBJ2-1, with 8 bases lining up with TRBD2. V lost 1 base, J lost 4 bases, and 9 bases stayed unmatched. This CDR3 spans 17 amino acids. The CDR3: CASSLGEDRGRYNEQFF. DNA of the CDR3: TGTGCCAGCAGTTTAGGGGAGGACCGCGGGAGGTACAATGAGCAGTTCTTC.

Remarks on this clonotype: A single base separates this from a much larger clone, so it may be a read error. The chain employs TRBV5-6 and TRBJ1-6; the D is unclear. This CDR3 is 13 amino acids long. Per the germline V gene, CDR1 is SGHDT and CDR2 is YYEEEE. For the CDR3, the DNA is TGTGCCAGCAGCTTGCAGCAAAATTCATCCCTCCACTTT. It translates to CASSLQQNSSLHF.

The chain has TRBV20-1 and TRBJ2-7; 7 bases are shared with TRBD2. The J segment lost 6 bases and the V segment lost 3 bases, leaving 11 bases of the junction unmatched. The germline CDR1 and CDR2 sequences are DFQATT and SNEGSKA (reference sequence). This CDR3 spans 14 amino acids. CDR3 sequence reads: CSASTSVNTTEQYF. In nucleotides, the CDR3 is TGCAGTGCTAGTACTAGCGTTAACACAACCGAGCAGTACTTC.

Concerning this clonotype itself: A much larger clonotype is one base distant, so this may be a read error. This rearrangement joins TRBV5-1 to TRBJ1-1, with 7 positions matching TRBD1. The CDR3 extends over 14 amino acids. CDR1 and CDR2 from the germline V gene are SGHRS and YFSETQ. The CDR3 loop is CASSRSQGDTKAFF. The CDR3 nucleotides read TGCGCCAGCAGTCGAAGCCAGGGGGACACTAAAGCTTTCTTT.

As DNA, the CDR3 is TGCAGTTCCTCGTCAGGGGCCAGCTCCTACAATGAGCAGTTCTTC. It is translated as CSSSSGASSYNEQFF. This sequence joins TRBV20-1 and TRBJ2-1; D is possibly TRBD1 (6 bases). Between the trimmed V and J ends, which lost 8 bases and 0 bases, there was a span of 17 bases. The germline V gene has CDR1 DFQATT and CDR2 SNEGSKA (reference sequence). This CDR3 is built from 15 residues.

Remarks on this clonotype: The junction shows a germline mismatch at one end, possibly a read error. CDR3 bases: TGTGCCAGCAGCTTGCCCGGAAACATTGAAGCTTTCTTT. It is translated as CASSLPGNIEAFF. The chain uses TRBV5-6 and TRBJ1-1, with D hard to call. The CDR3 length is 13 residues. From germline, CDR1 is SGHDT and CDR2 YYEEEE.

This clonotype was observed a handful of times. The gene calls are TRBV24-1 and TRBJ2-3; 8 bases map to TRBD2. J gave up 8 bases and V 6 bases, and 6 bases lay outside the gene matches. The CDR3 contains 13 residues. Germline V lookup: CDR1 KGHDR, CDR2 SFDVKD. The CDR3 is CATSRGGSGTQYF. CDR3 in DNA: TGTGCCACCAGTCGGGGGGGCAGCGGTACGCAGTATTTT.

Details on this clonotype: At one boundary the junction diverges from the germline segment, which might be a read error. The chain is built from TRBV11-2 and TRBJ2-7; D gene ambiguous. The CDR3 has 13 amino acids. Germline assignment: CDR1 SGHAT and CDR2 FQNNGV. CDR3 in amino acids: CASNLAAGYEQYF. The CDR3, as DNA: TGTGCCAGTAACTTAGCTGCTGGGTACGAACAGTACTTC. Based on the CDR3 plus reference TRBV11-2 and TRBJ2-7, the full variable domain is EAGVAQSPRYKIIEKRQSVAFWCNPISGHATLYWYQQILGQGPKLLIQFQNNGVVDDSQLPKDRFSAERLKGVDSTLKIQPAKLEDSAVYLCASNLAAGYEQYFGPGTRLTVT.

Of note for this clonotype: At one boundary the junction diverges from the germline segment, which might be a read error. The genes are TRBV28 and TRBJ1-1; 10 nucleotides match TRBD1. The germline V gene has CDR1 MDHEN and CDR2 SYDVKM. The CDR3 consists of 17 residues. CDR3 nucleotides: TGTGCCAGCACTTCGACTGACAGGGGGCCCCAGAACGCTGAAGCCTTCTTT. Its translation: CASTSTDRGPQNAEAFF. Full variable domain (rest looked up from reference TRBV28 and TRBJ1-1): DVKVTQSSRYLVKRTGEKVFLECVQDMDHENMFWYRQDPGLGLRLIYFSYDVKMKEKGDIPEGYSVSREKKERFSLILESASTNQTSMYLCASTSTDRGPQNAEAFFGQGTRLTVV.

On this clonotype itself: At one boundary the junction diverges from the germline segment, which might be a read error. The rearrangement links TRBV4-1 to TRBJ2-1; possibly TRBD2 for D (6 bases). CDR1 MGHRA and CDR2 YSYEKL come from the germline V gene. The length of the CDR3 is 15 residues. This chain's CDR3 is CTSSQVRAGGWEQFF. In DNA form, the CDR3 reads TGCACCAGCAGCCAAGTTCGAGCAGGAGGGTGGGAGCAGTTCTTC.

This clonotype was detected a few times. Possible read error: a much larger clone is one base away. The chain employs TRBV29-1 and TRBJ2-5, with D perhaps matching TRBD1 (5 bases). The germline V gene has CDR1 SQVTM and CDR2 ANQGSEA. CDR3 length equals 12 residues. The CDR3 DNA is TGCAGCGTATCGGACACCCAAGAGACCCGGTACTTC. Its translation is CSVSDTQETRYF.

Concerning this clonotype itself: A read error may produce the germline difference seen at one junction end. This chain connects TRBV11-2 to TRBJ2-7; 7 nucleotides agree with TRBD2. Germline V lookup: CDR1 SGHAT, CDR2 FQNNGV. CDR3 length: 15 residues. In nucleotides, the CDR3 is TGTGCCAGCAGCCGCTTACGGGAGGACCCCTACGAGCTGTACTTC. It translates to CASSRLREDPYELYF.